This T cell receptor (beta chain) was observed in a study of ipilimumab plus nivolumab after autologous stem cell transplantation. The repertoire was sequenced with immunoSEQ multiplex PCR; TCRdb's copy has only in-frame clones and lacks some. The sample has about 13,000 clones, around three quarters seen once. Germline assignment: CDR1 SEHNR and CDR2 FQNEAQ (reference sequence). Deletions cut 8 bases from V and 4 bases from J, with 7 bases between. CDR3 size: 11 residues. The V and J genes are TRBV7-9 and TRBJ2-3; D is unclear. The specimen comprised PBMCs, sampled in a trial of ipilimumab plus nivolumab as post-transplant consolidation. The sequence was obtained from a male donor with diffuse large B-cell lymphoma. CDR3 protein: CASVQADTQYF. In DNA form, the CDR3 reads TGTGCCAGCGTTCAGGCAGATACGCAGTATTTT.